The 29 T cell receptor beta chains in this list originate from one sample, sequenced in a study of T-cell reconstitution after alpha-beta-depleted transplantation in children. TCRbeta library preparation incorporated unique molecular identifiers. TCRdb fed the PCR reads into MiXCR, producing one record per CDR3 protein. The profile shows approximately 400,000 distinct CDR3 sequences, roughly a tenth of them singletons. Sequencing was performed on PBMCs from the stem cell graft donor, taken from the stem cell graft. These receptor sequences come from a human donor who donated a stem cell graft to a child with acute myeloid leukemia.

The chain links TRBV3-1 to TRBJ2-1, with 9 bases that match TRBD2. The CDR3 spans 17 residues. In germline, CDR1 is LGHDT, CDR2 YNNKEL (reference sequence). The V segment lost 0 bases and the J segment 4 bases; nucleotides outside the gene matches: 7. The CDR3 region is CASSQDPVSGGYNEQFF. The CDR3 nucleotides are TGTGCCAGCAGCCAAGATCCAGTTAGCGGGGGATACAATGAGCAGTTCTTC.

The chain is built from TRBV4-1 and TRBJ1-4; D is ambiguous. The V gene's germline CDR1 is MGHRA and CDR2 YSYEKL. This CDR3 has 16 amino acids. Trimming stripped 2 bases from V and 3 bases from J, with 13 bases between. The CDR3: CASSQYYTAANEKLFF. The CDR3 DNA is TGCGCCAGCAGCCAATACTACACCGCCGCTAATGAAAAACTGTTTTTT.

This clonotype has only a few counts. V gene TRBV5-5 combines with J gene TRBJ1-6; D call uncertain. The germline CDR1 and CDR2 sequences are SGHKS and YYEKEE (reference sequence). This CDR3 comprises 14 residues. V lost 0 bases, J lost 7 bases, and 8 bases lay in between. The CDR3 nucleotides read TGTGCCAGCAGCTTGGGACCTGGGAATTCACCCCTCCACTTT. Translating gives CASSLGPGNSPLHF.

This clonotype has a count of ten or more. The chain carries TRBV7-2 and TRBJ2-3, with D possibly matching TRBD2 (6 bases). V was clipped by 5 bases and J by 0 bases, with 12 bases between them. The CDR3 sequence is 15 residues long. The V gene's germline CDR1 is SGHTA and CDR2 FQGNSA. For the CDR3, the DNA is TGTGCCAGCAGCAGGGACTTTGCTAGCACAGATACGCAGTATTTT. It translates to CASSRDFASTDTQYF.

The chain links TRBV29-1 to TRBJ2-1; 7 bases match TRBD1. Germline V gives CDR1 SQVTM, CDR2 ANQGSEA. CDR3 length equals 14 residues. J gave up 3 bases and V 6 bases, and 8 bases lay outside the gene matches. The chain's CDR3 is CSVKTGTLYNEQFF. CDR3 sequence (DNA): TGCAGCGTAAAGACAGGGACACTCTACAATGAGCAGTTCTTC.

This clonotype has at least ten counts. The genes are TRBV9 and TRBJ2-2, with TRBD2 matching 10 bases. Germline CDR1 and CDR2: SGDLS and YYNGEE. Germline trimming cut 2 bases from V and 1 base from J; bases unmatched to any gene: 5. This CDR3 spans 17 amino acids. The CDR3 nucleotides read TGTGCCAGCAGCGTCGCAGGACTAGCGGAGAACACCGGGGAGCTGTTTTTT. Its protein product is CASSVAGLAENTGELFF.

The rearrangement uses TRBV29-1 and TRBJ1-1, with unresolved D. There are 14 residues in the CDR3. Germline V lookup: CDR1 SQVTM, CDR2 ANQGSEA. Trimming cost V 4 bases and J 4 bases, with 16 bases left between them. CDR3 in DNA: TGCAGCGTTGGCTACGGCACCCCGGGCACTGAAGCTTTCTTT. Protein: CSVGYGTPGTEAFF.

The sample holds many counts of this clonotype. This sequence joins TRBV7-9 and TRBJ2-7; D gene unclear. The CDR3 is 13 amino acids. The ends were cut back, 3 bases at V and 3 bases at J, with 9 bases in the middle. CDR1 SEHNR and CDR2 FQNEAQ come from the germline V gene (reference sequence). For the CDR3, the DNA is TGTGCCAGCAGCTTCTCCTCGAGCTACGAGCAGTACGTC. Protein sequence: CASSFSSSYEQYV.

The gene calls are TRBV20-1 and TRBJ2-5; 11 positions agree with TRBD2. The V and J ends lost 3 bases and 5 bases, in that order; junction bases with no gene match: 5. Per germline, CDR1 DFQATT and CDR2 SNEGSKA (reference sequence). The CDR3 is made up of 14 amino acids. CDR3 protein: CSARPTSGSETQYF. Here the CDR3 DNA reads TGCAGTGCTAGGCCCACTAGCGGGAGTGAGACCCAGTACTTC.

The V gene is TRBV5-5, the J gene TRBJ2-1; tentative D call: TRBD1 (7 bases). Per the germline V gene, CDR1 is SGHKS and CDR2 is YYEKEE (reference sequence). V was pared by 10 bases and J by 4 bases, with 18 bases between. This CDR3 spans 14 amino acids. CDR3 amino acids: CASQQGGPYNEQFF. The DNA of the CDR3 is TGTGCCTCCCAGCAGGGGGGCCCTTACAATGAGCAGTTCTTC.

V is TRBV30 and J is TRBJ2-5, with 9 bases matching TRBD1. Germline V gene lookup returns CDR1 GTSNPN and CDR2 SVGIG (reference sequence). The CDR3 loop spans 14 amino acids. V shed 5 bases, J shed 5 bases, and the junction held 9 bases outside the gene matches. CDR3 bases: TGTGCCTGGTCAGAGGGACAGGGCTGGGAGACCCAGTACTTC. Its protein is CAWSEGQGWETQYF.

The DNA for the CDR3 is TGCAGCGTTGGAGAAATGAACACTGAAGCTTTCTTT. Protein: CSVGEMNTEAFF. The rearrangement joins TRBV29-1 to TRBJ1-1, with D unresolved. From germline, CDR1 is SQVTM and CDR2 ANQGSEA. This CDR3 contains 12 residues. V gave up 4 bases and J gave up 0 bases, with 6 bases separating them.

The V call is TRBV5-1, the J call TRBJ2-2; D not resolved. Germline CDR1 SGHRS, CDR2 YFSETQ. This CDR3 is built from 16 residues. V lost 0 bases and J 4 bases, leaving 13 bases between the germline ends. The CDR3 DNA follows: TGCGCCAGCAGCTTGGGTAGGGCCCCGTTCACCGGGGAGCTGTTTTTT. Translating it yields CASSLGRAPFTGELFF.

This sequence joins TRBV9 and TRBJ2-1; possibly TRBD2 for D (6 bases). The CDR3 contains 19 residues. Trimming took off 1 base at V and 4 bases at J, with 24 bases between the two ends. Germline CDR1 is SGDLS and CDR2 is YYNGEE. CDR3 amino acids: CASSVLPSGEAARYNEQFF. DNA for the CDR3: TGTGCCAGCAGCGTACTCCCATCGGGGGAAGCAGCGCGTTACAATGAGCAGTTCTTC.

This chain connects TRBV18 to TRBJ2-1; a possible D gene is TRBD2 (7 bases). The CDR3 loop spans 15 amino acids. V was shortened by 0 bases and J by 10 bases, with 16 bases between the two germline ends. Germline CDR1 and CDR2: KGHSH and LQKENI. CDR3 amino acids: CASSPPWGGPQEQFF. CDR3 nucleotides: TGTGCCAGCTCACCACCCTGGGGGGGCCCCCAGGAGCAGTTCTTC.

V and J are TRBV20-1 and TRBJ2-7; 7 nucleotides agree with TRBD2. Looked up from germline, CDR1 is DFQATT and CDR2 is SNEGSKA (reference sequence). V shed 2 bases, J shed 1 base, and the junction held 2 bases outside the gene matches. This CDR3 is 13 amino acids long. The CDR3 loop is CSARQGGSYEQYF. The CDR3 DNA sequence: TGCAGTGCTAGACAGGGAGGGTCCTACGAGCAGTACTTC.

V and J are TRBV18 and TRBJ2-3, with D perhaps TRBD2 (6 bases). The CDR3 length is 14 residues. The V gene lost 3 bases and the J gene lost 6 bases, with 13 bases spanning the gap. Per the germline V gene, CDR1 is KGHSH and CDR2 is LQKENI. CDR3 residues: CASSPRLVTDTQYF. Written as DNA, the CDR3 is TGTGCCAGCTCACCGCGACTAGTAACTGATACGCAGTATTTT.

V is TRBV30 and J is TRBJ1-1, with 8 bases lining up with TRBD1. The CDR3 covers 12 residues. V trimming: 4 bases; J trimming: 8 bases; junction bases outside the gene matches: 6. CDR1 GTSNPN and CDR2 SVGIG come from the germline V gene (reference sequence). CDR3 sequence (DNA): TGTGCCTGGACTGGCGGACAGGGCGAAGCTTTCTTT. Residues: CAWTGGQGEAFF.

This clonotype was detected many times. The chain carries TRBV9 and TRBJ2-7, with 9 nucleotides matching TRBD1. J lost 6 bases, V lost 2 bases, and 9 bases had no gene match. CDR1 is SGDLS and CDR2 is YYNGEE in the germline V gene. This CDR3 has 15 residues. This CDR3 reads CASSVGTGSPREQYF. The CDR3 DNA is TGTGCCAGCAGCGTCGGGACAGGGTCCCCCCGCGAGCAGTACTTC.

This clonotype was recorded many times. The CDR3 DNA reads TGCAGTGCTAGAGACGTTGGGACTACCAAAGAGACCCAGTACTTC. Protein sequence: CSARDVGTTKETQYF. This chain uses TRBV20-1 with TRBJ2-5; TRBD2 matches at 7 bases. The junction had 7 bases not matched to a gene; V was cut back by 0 bases and J by 3 bases. Per the germline V gene, CDR1 is DFQATT and CDR2 is SNEGSKA (reference sequence). CDR3 length equals 15 residues.

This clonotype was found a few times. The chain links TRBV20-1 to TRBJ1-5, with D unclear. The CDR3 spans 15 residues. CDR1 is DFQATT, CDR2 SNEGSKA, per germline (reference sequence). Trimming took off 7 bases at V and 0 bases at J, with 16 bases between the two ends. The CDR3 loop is CSVGGRGGSNQPQHF. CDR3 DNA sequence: TGCAGTGTCGGAGGGCGGGGAGGTAGCAATCAGCCCCAGCATTTT.

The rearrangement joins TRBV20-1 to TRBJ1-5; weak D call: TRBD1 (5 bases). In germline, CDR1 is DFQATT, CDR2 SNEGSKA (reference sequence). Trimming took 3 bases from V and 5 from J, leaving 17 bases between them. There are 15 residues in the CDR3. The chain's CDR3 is CSASTFGAGDQPQHF. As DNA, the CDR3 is TGCAGTGCTAGTACTTTCGGGGCTGGGGATCAGCCCCAGCATTTT.

The chain's CDR3 is CASSYDRVGEQFF. DNA of the CDR3: TGTGCCAGCAGTTACGACAGGGTGGGTGAGCAGTTCTTC. The chain has TRBV5-4 and TRBJ2-1; 7 positions agree with TRBD1. The V gene end was trimmed by 5 bases and the J gene end by 9 bases; junction bases not matched to a gene: 8. The CDR3 covers 13 residues. Germline CDR1 and CDR2: SGHNT and YYREEE (reference sequence).

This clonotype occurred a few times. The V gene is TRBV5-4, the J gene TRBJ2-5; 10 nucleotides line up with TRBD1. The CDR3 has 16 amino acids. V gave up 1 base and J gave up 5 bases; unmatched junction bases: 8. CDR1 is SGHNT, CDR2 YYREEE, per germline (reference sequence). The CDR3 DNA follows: TGTGCCAGCAGCTTGTCCTCGACAGGGGGCACTGAGACCCAGTACTTC. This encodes CASSLSSTGGTETQYF.

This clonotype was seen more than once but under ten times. Here the CDR3 reads CAIQGSSYNEQFF. CDR3 DNA sequence: TGTGCCATACAGGGGAGCTCCTACAATGAGCAGTTCTTC. The rearrangement uses TRBV10-3 and TRBJ2-1, with 7 nucleotides matching TRBD1. The ends lost 9 bases at V and 0 bases at J; junction bases unmatched: 2. The CDR3 totals 13 residues. Germline V gene data show CDR1 as ENHRY and CDR2 as SYGVKD.

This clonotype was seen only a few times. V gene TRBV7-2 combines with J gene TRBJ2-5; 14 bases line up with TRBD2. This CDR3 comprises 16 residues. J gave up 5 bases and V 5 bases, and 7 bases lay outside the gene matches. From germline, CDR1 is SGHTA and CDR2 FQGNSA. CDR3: CASSGLAGGALETQYF. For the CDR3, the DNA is TGTGCCAGCAGCGGACTAGCGGGAGGTGCGCTGGAGACCCAGTACTTC.

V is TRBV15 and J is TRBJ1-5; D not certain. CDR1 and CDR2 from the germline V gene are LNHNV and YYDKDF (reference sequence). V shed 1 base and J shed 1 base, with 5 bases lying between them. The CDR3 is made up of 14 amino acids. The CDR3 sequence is CATSRAGSNQPQHF. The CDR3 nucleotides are TGTGCCACCAGCAGAGCCGGGAGCAATCAGCCCCAGCATTTT.

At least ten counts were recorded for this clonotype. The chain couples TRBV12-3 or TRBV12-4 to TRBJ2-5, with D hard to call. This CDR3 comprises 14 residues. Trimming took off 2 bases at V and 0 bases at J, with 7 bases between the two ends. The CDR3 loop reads CASSLQMYQETQYF. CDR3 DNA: TGTGCCAGCAGTTTACAAATGTACCAAGAGACCCAGTACTTC.

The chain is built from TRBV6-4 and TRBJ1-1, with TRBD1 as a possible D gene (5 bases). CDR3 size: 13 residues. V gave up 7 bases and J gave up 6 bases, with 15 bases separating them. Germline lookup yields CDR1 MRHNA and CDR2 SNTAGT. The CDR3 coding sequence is TGTGCCAGCATCCTCCGGGACGGAGCTGAAGCTTTCTTT. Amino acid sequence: CASILRDGAEAFF.